These T cell receptor beta chains were read from a single sample in a study of tumor-infiltrating lymphocytes in primary liver carcinoma. TCRdb re-analysed the multiplex PCR reads in MiXCR, keeping a single row per CDR3 protein. The data show about 120,000 distinct CDR3 sequences, with around 60% seen just once and about a tenth held by the top ten. Sequencing used liver tumor tissue from sampling region 1. The receptors were gathered from a woman aged 60-70 years with primary liver carcinoma and hepatitis B virus infection. CDR3s include the opening cysteine and the closing phenylalanine or tryptophan. Fields, in order: V gene, clone size, J gene, D gene, CDR3 DNA, CDR3 protein. The D gene is left open where the match is weak. Clone size appears in some rows only: once, few, many, or a class for an expanded clone.

TRBV12-3/TRBV12-4	few	TRBJ2-2	NA	TGTGCCAGCAGTTATTTCGGGGAGCTGTTTTTT	CASSYFGELFF
TRBV12-3/TRBV12-4	NA	TRBJ2-2	NA	TGTGACAGCCGGATGGAGGACACCGGGGAGCTGTTTTTT	CDSRMEDTGELFF
TRBV2	many	TRBJ2-3	NA	TGTGCCAGCATGGCTGGTGGTGATACGCAGTATTTT	CASMAGGDTQYF
TRBV11-2	NA	TRBJ2-1	NA	TGTGTCAGCAGCCGTAGGGCTAGACAAACCCACAATGAGCAGTTCTTC	CVSSRRARQTHNEQFF
TRBV4-2	NA	TRBJ2-1	NA	TGTGCCAGCAGCCACCCAGAGCGTGTCTACAATGGGCAGTTCTTC	CASSHPERVYNGQFF
TRBV11-3	medium-sized	TRBJ2-4	NA	TGTGCCAGCAGCTTCGAGGGGACCCGCAAAAACATTCAGTACTTC	CASSFEGTRKNIQYF
TRBV6-1	NA	TRBJ2-1	TRBD2	TGTGCCAGCAGCATAGCGGGAGGAGTCAATGAGCAGCTCTTT	CASSIAGGVNEQLF
TRBV2	once	TRBJ1-2	NA	TGTGCCAGCAGCGTGGGAGCGGGAGGTGGCTACACCTTC	CASSVGAGGGYTF
TRBV29-1	many	TRBJ2-3	TRBD1	TGCAGCGGGGGACAGGGAACAGATACGCAGTATTTT	CSGGQGTDTQYF
TRBV30	few	TRBJ2-3	NA	TGTGCCTGGGTCCAGGAGGGGCCAGATACGCAGTATTTT	CAWVQEGPDTQYF
TRBV28	NA	TRBJ2-5	NA	TGTGCCAGCAACTTGAAGGAGGACAAACAGTACTTC	CASNLKEDKQYF
TRBV11-2	NA	TRBJ1-2	NA	TGTACCAGCGGCTTAGGACAGTCTCGTGGCTACACCTTC	CTSGLGQSRGYTF
TRBV6-1	many	TRBJ2-5	TRBD1	TGTGCCAGCAGTTTTTTTGACAGGGGGAGTCGAGAGACCCAGTACTTC	CASSFFDRGSRETQYF
TRBV29-1	NA	TRBJ1-5	NA	TGCAGCGTTGAAAAGCAGGGTGTCAATCAGCCCCAGCATTTT	CSVEKQGVNQPQHF
TRBV11-2	once	TRBJ2-1	TRBD2	TGTGCCAGCGCCTGTACTAGCGGGGCAGAGCAGTTCTTC	CASACTSGAEQFF
TRBV12-5	NA	TRBJ2-4	TRBD2	TGTGCTAGTGGTCTGGTACGGGGGGGCTCGGCCAAAAACATTCAGTACTTC	CASGLVRGGSAKNIQYF
TRBV5-4	many	TRBJ1-2	NA	TGTGCCAGCAGCTTGGACCGGGGGGCGCGTGGCTACACCTTC	CASSLDRGARGYTF
TRBV11-2	once	TRBJ2-1	NA	TGTGCCAGCAGCTTACAGTCAGCGAGTGAGCAGCTCTTC	CASSLQSASEQLF
TRBV11-3	NA	TRBJ2-1	NA	TGTGCCAGCAGCTTCAGCGGGTACAATGTGCAGTTCTTC	CASSFSGYNVQFF
TRBV5-1	NA	TRBJ1-2	TRBD1	TGCGCCAGCAACCAAAAGTCGGGACAGAAGTCTGGCTACACCTTC	CASNQKSGQKSGYTF
TRBV4-1	NA	TRBJ2-3	NA	TGCGCCAGCAGCCAGGCCCGACAAGATACGCAGTATTTT	CASSQARQDTQYF
TRBV11-2	NA	TRBJ2-2	NA	TGTGCCAGTAGCACCCATTATCCCGGGGAGCTGTTTTTT	CASSTHYPGELFF
TRBV12-3/TRBV12-4	many	TRBJ2-1	NA	TGTGCCAGCAGCCCTGAGAAGTTTGAGCAGTTCTTC	CASSPEKFEQFF
TRBV10-2	NA	TRBJ1-6	TRBD1	TGCGCCAGCAGATATGGACAGGGTAATTCACCCCTCCACTTC	CASRYGQGNSPLHF
TRBV5-5	NA	TRBJ2-7	NA	TGTGCCAGCAGCTCCCTGACAGAGCCCTGCGAGCAGTACTTC	CASSSLTEPCEQYF
TRBV11-3	NA	TRBJ1-1	NA	TGCGCCTGCAGCCGTTCACTGGCCACTGAAGCTTTCTTT	CACSRSLATEAFF
TRBV24-1	NA	TRBJ2-3	TRBD2	TGTGCCACCAGTGCGGCGGGAGGGCCTACAGATACGCAGTATTTT	CATSAAGGPTDTQYF
TRBV12-3/TRBV12-4	NA	TRBJ2-1	NA	TGTACCAGCAGTCTAGCGTTCGGCGGGTGTCTTCTTCGCAATGAGCAGTTCTTC	CTSSLAFGGCLLRNEQFF
TRBV4-2	NA	TRBJ2-4	NA	TGTGCCAGCAGCCAAGAGGGGGCCTTGGGGGCGAAAGACATTCAGTACTTC	CASSQEGALGAKDIQYF
TRBV28	NA	TRBJ1-2	NA	TGTGCCAACTGTTTATCGAACTATGGCTACACCTTC	CANCLSNYGYTF
TRBV29-1	NA	TRBJ2-7	TRBD1	TGCAGCGCCTGGGACAGAGTGCGCTTCAAGCAGTACTTC	CSAWDRVRFKQYF
TRBV12-3/TRBV12-4	many	TRBJ2-7	NA	TGTGCCAGCAGTTTAGTTCGACAGGTCAACTACGAGCAGTACTTC	CASSLVRQVNYEQYF
TRBV12-3/TRBV12-4	many	TRBJ1-1	TRBD1	TGTGCCAGCAGTTTAATACCGGGACAGGGTAGCGGCACTGAAGCTTTCTTT	CASSLIPGQGSGTEAFF
TRBV11-2	NA	TRBJ2-2	NA	TGTGCCAGCAGCTTAGATGTTTGGGCGGCTAGGGAGCTGTTATTT	CASSLDVWAARELLF
TRBV28	NA	TRBJ2-7	NA	TGTGCCAGCAGCCTATCCGAGTGGGGGAACCATGGGGGGAACGAGCAGTACTTC	CASSLSEWGNHGGNEQYF
TRBV6-5	many	TRBJ1-1	NA	TGTGCCAGCAGACGGTCGTCGGGGACGGGTACTGAAGCTTTCTTT	CASRRSSGTGTEAFF
TRBV11-2	NA	TRBJ2-5	NA	TGTGCCAGCAGCTGTGACAGAGAAGAGACCCAGTACTTC	CASSCDREETQYF
TRBV7-9	NA	TRBJ2-7	TRBD1	TGTGCCAGCACCGGGACAGGGGCCTACGAGCAGTACTTC	CASTGTGAYEQYF
TRBV29-1	many	TRBJ2-3	NA	TGCAGCGTTGAAGGGCTGGATCAAACTTCTAGCACAGATACGCAGTATTTT	CSVEGLDQTSSTDTQYF
TRBV11-2	NA	TRBJ2-7	NA	TGTGCCAGCAGCCGCGACAGGACCTCGGAGGAGCACTACTTC	CASSRDRTSEEHYF
TRBV5-6	NA	TRBJ2-3	TRBD2	TGTGTCAGCTGTCGAACCGGGACTAGCCAGACACAGCAGTATTTT	CVSCRTGTSQTQQYF
TRBV6-5	NA	TRBJ1-6	TRBD1	TGTGCCAGCAGTTCCTCGACAGGGCGGGTTCGGGGCCCCTATAATTCACCCCTCCACTTT	CASSSSTGRVRGPYNSPLHF
TRBV12-3/TRBV12-4	NA	TRBJ2-5	TRBD1	TGTGCCAGCAGTTTCGGGACAGGGGATTCAGAGACCCAATACTTC	CASSFGTGDSETQYF
TRBV6-5	NA	TRBJ2-1	TRBD2	TGTGCCAGCGTCCCCCCGACGGGAGGACTCGAGCAGTTCTTC	CASVPPTGGLEQFF
TRBV29-1	NA	TRBJ1-2	NA	TGCAGCGTCCAACAGTGGGTCGGCTATGGCTACACCTTC	CSVQQWVGYGYTF
TRBV11-2	NA	TRBJ2-3	NA	TGTGCCAGCAGATTAAGGGTTATGGGGAGAGGTCGGTATTTT	CASRLRVMGRGRYF
TRBV4-2	many	TRBJ2-2	NA	TGTGCCAGCAGCCAAGGGGCTGCCGGGGAGCTGTTTTTT	CASSQGAAGELFF
TRBV10-1	many	TRBJ1-1	NA	TGCGCCAGCAGTAGAGACAGGAACACTGAAGCTTTCTTT	CASSRDRNTEAFF
TRBV7-9	NA	TRBJ2-2	TRBD2	TGTGCCAGCAGCTTAGGCGGGGGACCGAACACCGGGGAGCTGTTTTTT	CASSLGGGPNTGELFF
TRBV28	few	TRBJ1-2	NA	TGTGCCAGCAGGCAACAGGGTTCTGAGGGCTACACCTTC	CASRQQGSEGYTF
TRBV5-6	NA	TRBJ2-3	NA	TGTGCCAGCGGCTTGTGGGGGGCCACATATACGCAGTATTTT	CASGLWGATYTQYF
TRBV24-1	NA	TRBJ1-2	NA	TGTGCCACCAGTGATTCAGGGTACGACTATGGCTACACCTTC	CATSDSGYDYGYTF
TRBV12-3/TRBV12-4	NA	TRBJ2-2	TRBD1	TGTGTCGGGGGACAGGGGAACACCGGGGAGCTGTTTTTT	CVGGQGNTGELFF
TRBV11-2	NA	TRBJ2-7	NA	TGTACCAGCAGTTTAGGATGGGTCTGGGGCCAAACGAACTTC	CTSSLGWVWGQTNF